The 5 T cell receptor beta chains reported below all come from one sample, sequenced in a study of T-cell memory formation after mild COVID-19. TCRdb re-called the 5' RACE reads with MiXCR, one entry per CDR3 protein. The sample records roughly 200,000 distinct CDR3 sequences, 9% to 10% being singletons. Material for sequencing was PBMCs or a T cell subset sorted from them (not recorded which). The receptors were sampled from a man between 18 and 29 years old who had mild COVID-19 (a few samples of this study predate the infection). Cell type and time point are not known.

Many counts were recorded for this clonotype. The V call is TRBV5-1, the J call TRBJ2-4; 15 bases are a match to TRBD2. Germline V CDR1 and CDR2: SGHRS, YFSETQ. The ends lost 4 bases at V and 2 bases at J; junction bases unmatched: 4. This CDR3 spans 17 amino acids. The CDR3 sequence is CASSRGLAGGPKNIQYF. CDR3 in DNA: TGCGCCAGCAGCCGCGGACTAGCGGGGGGGCCCAAAAACATTCAGTACTTC.

CDR3 residues: CSVGAGGYWEQYF. The CDR3 nucleotides are TGCAGCGTGGGTGCTGGGGGTTATTGGGAGCAGTACTTC. This chain joins TRBV29-1 and TRBJ2-7; either TRBD1 or TRBD2 may fit D (5 bases each). The CDR3 loop spans 13 amino acids. Germline values: CDR1 SQVTM, CDR2 ANQGSEA. The V and J ends lost 6 bases and 7 bases respectively, with 19 bases between them.

The V call is TRBV7-2, the J call TRBJ2-5; TRBD1 aligns across 7 bases. The CDR3 is 14 residues long. The junction had 5 bases not matched to a gene; V was cut back by 5 bases and J by 2 bases. CDR1 is SGHTA and CDR2 is FQGNSA in the germline V gene. The CDR3 DNA reads as TGTGCCAGCAGCCTAGACAGGGCACAAGAGACCCAGTACTTC. It codes for CASSLDRAQETQYF.

In the case of this clonotype: A read error is possible here, since a much larger clone lies one base away. The chain couples TRBV7-2 to TRBJ2-7, with D perhaps TRBD2 (5 bases). The germline gives CDR1 SGHTA, CDR2 FQGNSA. V lost 1 base and J 0 bases, leaving 13 bases between the germline ends. CDR3 length: 16 amino acids. CDR3 nucleotides: TGTGCCAGCAGCTTAGGGGGAGCGGTGATCTCCTACGAGCAGTACTTC. It yields the protein CASSLGGAVISYEQYF. The full variable domain, with the rest looked up from reference TRBV7-2 and TRBJ2-7, is GAGVSQSPSNKVTEKGKDVELRCDPISGHTALYWYRQSLGQGLEFLIYFQGNSAPDKSGLPSDRFSAERTGGSVSTLTIQRTQQEDSAVYLCASSLGGAVISYEQYFGPGTRLTVT.

This clonotype was observed a few times. CDR3 loop: CATSDGVGTGHGYTF. DNA of the CDR3: TGTGCCACCAGTGATGGGGTCGGGACAGGCCATGGCTACACCTTC. The chain is built from TRBV24-1 and TRBJ1-2; 8 bases align to TRBD1. The CDR3 has 15 amino acids. Germline V lookup: CDR1 KGHDR, CDR2 SFDVKD. V shed 3 bases, J shed 6 bases, and the junction held 8 bases outside the gene matches.